In this sample, the clone carrying this T cell receptor (beta chain) turned up a few times. The length of the CDR3 is 15 residues. Germline CDR1 and CDR2: SGHRS and YFSETQ. Deletions cut 2 bases from V and 3 bases from J, with 15 bases between. The entry originates in a study of shared T cell receptors in the human thymus. Assay: immunoSEQ multiplex PCR; the TCRdb copy retains only in-frame clones and omits some. The profile covers 700,000 to 750,000 clones, with around 85% appearing a single time and roughly 0.01% taken by the ten largest. This sample also belongs to another study, concerning human thymus T cells. That work states: It was from resections taken during corrective heart surgery that the thymus tissue came.

This receptor was identified in a girl under three years old with a congenital heart defect. What was sequenced was thymocytes. The rearrangement joins TRBV5-1 to TRBJ2-7; possibly TRBD2 for D (7 bases). CDR3: CASSLRGGNYYEQYF. CDR3 coding DNA: TGCGCCAGCAGCTTAAGGGGGGGTAATTACTACGAGCAGTACTTC. Drawing the rest from reference TRBV5-1 and TRBJ2-7, the complete variable domain is KAGVTQTPRYLIKTRGQQVTLSCSPISGHRSVSWYQQTPGQGLQFLFEYFSETQRNKGNFPGRFSGRQFSNSRSEMNVSTLELGDSALYLCASSLRGGNYYEQYFGPGTRLTVT.